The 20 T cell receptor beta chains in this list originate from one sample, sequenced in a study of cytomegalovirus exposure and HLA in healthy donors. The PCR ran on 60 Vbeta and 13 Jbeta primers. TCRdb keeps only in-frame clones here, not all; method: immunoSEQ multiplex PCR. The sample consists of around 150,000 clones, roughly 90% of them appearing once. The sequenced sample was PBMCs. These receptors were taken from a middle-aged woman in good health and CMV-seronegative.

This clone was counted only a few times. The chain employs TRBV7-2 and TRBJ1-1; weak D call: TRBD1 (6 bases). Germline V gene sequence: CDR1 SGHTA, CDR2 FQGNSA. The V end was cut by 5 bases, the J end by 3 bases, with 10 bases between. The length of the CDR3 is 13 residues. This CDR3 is CASSTHRDTEAFF. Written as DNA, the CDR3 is TGTGCCAGCAGCACCCACAGGGACACTGAAGCTTTCTTT.

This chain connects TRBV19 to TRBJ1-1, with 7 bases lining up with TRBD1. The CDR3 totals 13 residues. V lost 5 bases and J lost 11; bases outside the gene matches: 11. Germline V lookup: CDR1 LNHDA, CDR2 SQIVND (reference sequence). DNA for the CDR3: TGTGCCAGTAGTGTCGACAGGGAAGGGATCGCTTTCTTT. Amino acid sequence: CASSVDREGIAFF.

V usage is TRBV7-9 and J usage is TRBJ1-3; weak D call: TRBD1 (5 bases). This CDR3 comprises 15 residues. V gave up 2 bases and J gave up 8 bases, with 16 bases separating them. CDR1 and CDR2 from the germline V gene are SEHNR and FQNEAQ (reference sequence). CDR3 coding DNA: TGTGCCAGCAGCTTATTAACCCTCCAAGGGGACACCATATATTTT. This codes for CASSLLTLQGDTIYF.

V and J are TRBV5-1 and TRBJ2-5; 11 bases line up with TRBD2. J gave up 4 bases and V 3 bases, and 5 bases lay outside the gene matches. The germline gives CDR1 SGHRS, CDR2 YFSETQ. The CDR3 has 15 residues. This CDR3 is CASSSNGLAGETQYF. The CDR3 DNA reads TGCGCCAGCAGCTCGAACGGACTAGCGGGAGAGACCCAGTACTTC.

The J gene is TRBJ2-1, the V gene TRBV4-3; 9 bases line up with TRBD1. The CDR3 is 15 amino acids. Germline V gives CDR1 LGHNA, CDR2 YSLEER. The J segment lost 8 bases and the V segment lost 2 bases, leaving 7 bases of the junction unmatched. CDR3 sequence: CASSQTGGAVYEQFF. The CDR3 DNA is TGCGCCAGCAGCCAAACAGGGGGCGCGGTCTATGAGCAGTTCTTC.

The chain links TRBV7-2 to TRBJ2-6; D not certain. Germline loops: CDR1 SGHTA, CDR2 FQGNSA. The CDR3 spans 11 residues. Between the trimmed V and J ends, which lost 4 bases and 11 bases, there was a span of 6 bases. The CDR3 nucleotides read TGTGCCAGCAGCTATTTCGACGTCCTGACTTTC. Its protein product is CASSYFDVLTF.

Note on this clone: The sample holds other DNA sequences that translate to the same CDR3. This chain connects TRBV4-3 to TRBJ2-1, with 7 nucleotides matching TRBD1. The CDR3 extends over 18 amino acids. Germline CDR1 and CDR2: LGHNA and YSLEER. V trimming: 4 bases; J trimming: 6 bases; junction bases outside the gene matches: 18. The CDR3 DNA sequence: TGCGCCAGCAGCCCTCAAGCTTTCGACAGGGACAAGGGCAATGAGCAGTTCTTC. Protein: CASSPQAFDRDKGNEQFF.

CDR3 residues: CASSLASGERDTQYF. CDR3 DNA sequence: TGCGCCAGCAGCTTGGCCTCGGGGGAAAGGGATACGCAGTATTTT. The chain is built from TRBV5-1 and TRBJ2-3, with D maybe TRBD2 (6 bases). The CDR3 sequence is 15 residues long. Germline V gene data show CDR1 as SGHRS and CDR2 as YFSETQ. The ends were cut back, 0 bases at V and 6 bases at J, with 14 bases in the middle.

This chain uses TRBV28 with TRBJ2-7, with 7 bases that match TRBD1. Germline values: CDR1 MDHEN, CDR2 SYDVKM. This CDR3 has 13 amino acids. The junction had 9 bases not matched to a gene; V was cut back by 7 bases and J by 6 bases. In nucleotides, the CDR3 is TGTGCCAGCATCGTACAGGGGCAGGGCGAGCAGTACTTC. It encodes CASIVQGQGEQYF.

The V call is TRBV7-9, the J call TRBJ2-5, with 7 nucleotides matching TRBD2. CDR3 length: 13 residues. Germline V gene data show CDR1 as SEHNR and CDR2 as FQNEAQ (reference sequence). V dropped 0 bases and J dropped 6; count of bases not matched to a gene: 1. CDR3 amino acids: CASSLALAQTQYF. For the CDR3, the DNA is TGTGCCAGCAGCTTAGCACTAGCGCAGACCCAGTACTTC.

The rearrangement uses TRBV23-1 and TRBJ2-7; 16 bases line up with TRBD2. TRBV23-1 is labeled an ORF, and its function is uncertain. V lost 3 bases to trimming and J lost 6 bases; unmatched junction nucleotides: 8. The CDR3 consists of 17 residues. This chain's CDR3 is CASSQGGTSGRASEQYF. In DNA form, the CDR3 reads TGCGCCAGCAGTCAGGGGGGGACTAGCGGGAGGGCCTCCGAGCAGTACTTC.

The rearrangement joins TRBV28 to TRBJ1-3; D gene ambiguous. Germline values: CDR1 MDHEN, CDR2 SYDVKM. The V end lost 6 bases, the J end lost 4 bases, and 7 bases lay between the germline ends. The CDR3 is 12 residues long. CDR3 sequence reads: CASRRSGNTIYF. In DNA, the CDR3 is TGTGCCAGCAGGAGGTCGGGAAACACCATATATTTT.

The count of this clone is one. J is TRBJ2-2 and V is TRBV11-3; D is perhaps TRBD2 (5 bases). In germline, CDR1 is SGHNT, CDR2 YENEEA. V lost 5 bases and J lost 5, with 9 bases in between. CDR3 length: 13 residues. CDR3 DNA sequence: TGTGCCAGCAGCCCTCCGGGGACCGGGGAGCTGTTTTTT. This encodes CASSPPGTGELFF.

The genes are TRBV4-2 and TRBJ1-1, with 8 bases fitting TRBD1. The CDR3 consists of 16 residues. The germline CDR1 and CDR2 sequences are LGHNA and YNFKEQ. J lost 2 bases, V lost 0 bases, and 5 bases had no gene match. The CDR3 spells CASSQDRTGFNTEAFF. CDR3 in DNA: TGTGCCAGCAGCCAAGATAGGACAGGGTTTAACACTGAAGCTTTCTTT.

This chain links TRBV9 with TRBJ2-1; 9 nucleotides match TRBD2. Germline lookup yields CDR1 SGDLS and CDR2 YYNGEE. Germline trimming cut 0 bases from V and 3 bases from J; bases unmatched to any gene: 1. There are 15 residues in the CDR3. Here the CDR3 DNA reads TGTGCCAGCAGCGTAGGGACTAGCGTCTACAATGAGCAGTTCTTC. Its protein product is CASSVGTSVYNEQFF.

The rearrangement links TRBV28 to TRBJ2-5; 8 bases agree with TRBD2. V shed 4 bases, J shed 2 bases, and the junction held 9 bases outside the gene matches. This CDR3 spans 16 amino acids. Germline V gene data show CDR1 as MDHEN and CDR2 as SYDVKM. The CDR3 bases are TGTGCCAGCAGTTCCCTCTTTAGCGGGACGCAAGAGACCCAGTACTTC. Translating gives CASSSLFSGTQETQYF.

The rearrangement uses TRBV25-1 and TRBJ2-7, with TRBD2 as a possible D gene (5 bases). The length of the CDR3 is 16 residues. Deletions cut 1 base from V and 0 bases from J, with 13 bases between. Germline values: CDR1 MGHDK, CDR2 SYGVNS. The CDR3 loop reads CASSESRVLSSYEQYF. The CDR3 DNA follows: TGTGCCAGCAGTGAATCGAGGGTCCTAAGCTCCTACGAGCAGTACTTC.

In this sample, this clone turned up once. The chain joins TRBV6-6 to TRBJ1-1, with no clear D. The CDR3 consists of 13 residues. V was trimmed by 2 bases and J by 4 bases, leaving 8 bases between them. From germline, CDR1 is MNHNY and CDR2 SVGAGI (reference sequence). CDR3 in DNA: TGTGCCAGCAGTTACCAACCGAGCACTGAAGCTTTCTTT. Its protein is CASSYQPSTEAFF.

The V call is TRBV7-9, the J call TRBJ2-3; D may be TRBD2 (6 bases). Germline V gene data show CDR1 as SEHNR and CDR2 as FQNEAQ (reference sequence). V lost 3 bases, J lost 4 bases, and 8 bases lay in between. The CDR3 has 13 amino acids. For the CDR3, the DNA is TGTGCCAGCAGCTTCGGGGGACCAGATACGCAGTATTTT. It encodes CASSFGGPDTQYF. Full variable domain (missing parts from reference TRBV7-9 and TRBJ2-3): DTGVSQNPRHKITKRGQNVTFRCDPISEHNRLYWYRQTLGQGPEFLTYFQNEAQLEKSRLLSDRFSAERPKGSFSTLEIQRTEQGDSAMYLCASSFGGPDTQYFGPGTRLTVL.

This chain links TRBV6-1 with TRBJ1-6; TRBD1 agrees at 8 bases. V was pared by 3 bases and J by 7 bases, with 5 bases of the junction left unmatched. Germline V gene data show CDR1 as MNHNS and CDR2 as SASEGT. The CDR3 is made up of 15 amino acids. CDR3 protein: CASSEQGAKNSPLHF. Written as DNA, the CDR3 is TGTGCCAGCAGTGAGCAGGGGGCAAAAAATTCACCCCTCCACTTT.